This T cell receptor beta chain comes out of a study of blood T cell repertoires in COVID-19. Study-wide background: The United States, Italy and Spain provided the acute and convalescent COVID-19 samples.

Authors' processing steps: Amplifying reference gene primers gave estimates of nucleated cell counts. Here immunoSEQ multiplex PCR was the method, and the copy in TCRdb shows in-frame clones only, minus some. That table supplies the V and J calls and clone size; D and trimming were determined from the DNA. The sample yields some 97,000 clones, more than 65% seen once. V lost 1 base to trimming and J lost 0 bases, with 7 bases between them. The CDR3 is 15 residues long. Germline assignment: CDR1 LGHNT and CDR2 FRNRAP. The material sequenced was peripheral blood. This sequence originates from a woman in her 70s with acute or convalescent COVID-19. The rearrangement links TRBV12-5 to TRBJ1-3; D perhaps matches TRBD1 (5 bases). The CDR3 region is CASGLGQLSGNTIYF. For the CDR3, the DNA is TGTGCTAGTGGTTTGGGACAGCTCTCTGGAAACACCATATATTTT.